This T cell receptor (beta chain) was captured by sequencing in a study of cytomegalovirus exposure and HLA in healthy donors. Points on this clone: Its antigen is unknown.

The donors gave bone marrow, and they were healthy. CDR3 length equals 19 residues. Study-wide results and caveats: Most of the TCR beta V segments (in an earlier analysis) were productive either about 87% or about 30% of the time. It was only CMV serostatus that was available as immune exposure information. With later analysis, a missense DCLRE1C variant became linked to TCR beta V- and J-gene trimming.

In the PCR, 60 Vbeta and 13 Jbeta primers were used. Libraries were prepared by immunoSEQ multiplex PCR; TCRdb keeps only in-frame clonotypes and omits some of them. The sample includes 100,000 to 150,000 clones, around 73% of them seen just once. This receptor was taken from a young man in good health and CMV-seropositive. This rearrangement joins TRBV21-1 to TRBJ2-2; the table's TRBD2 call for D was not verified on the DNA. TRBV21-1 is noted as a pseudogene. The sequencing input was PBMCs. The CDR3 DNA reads TGTGCCAGCAGGATTGGCAGACATCTAGCGGGACCCCACACCGGGGAGCTGTTTTTT. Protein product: CASRIGRHLAGPHTGELFF.